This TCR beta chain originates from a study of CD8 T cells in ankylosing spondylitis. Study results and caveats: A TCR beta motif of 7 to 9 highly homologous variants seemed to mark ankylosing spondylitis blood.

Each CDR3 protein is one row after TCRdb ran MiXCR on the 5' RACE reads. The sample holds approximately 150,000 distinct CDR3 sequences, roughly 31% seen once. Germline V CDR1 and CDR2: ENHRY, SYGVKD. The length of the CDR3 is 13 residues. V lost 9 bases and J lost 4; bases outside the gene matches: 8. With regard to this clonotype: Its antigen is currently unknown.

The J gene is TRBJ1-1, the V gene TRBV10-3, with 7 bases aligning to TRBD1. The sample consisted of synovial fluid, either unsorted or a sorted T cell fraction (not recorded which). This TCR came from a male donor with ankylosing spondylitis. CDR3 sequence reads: CAMRTGGSTEAFF. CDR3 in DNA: TGTGCCATGAGGACAGGTGGAAGCACTGAAGCTTTCTTT.